The entry below gives a single TCR beta chain sequence along with its context. As yet, its antigen is unknown. The data stem from a study of T-cell reconstitution after alpha-beta-depleted transplantation in children. Study-wide results and caveats: Counts and diversity of T cells one year after transplant came mostly from newly produced T cells. It was reported that alpha-beta T cells came from several hundred expanded graft clones (about two months after transplant). Recipient T cells and thymic progenitors that survived were the source of the high TCRbeta diversity seen at day 60 in some patients.

The authors prepared the TCRbeta library with unique molecular identifiers. TCRdb re-called the PCR reads with MiXCR, one entry per CDR3 protein. The table has a few hundred thousand distinct CDR3 sequences, 15% to 20% seen once. Trimming removed 4 bases from V and 0 bases from J, with 13 bases in between. From germline, CDR1 is DFQATT and CDR2 SNEGSKA (reference sequence). This CDR3 comprises 15 residues. The TCR sequence derives from a boy younger than two who had a stem cell transplant for Wiskott-Aldrich syndrome, so the T cells may come from the graft donor. The source material was PBMCs, mostly from graft donor cells, sampled 360 days after TCRalphabeta/CD19-depleted stem cell transplant. The chain is built from TRBV20-1 and TRBJ2-1, with a possible D match to TRBD2 (6 bases). In nucleotides, the CDR3 is TGCAGTGCTAAACTAGCTCCAAGCTCCTACAATGAGCAGTTCTTC. Amino acids: CSAKLAPSSYNEQFF.